This T cell receptor (beta chain) appears in the sequencing data of a study of CD8 T cells in ankylosing spondylitis. Via MiXCR, TCRdb re-called the 5' RACE reads, giving one row per CDR3 protein. This table has 30,000 to 45,000 distinct CDR3 sequences, more than 15% appearing once. The V segment lost 5 bases and the J segment 7 bases; nucleotides outside the gene matches: 9. Germline CDR1 is SNHLY and CDR2 is FYNNEI. This CDR3 contains 15 residues. Study results and limitations: Apparently characteristic of ankylosing spondylitis blood was a TCR beta motif (about 8 highly homologous variants). Disease-linked clones were reportedly significantly enriched in matched ankylosing spondylitis synovial fluid.

On this clonotype itself: Its antigen remains unknown.

The V and J genes are TRBV2 and TRBJ2-1, with 9 bases that match TRBD2. The sequencing sample was made of blood. The origin of this receptor is a male donor with ankylosing spondylitis or in good health (not recorded which). In DNA form, the CDR3 reads TGTGCCAGCAGTAAGGTGACTAGCGGTCCGAATGAGCAGTTCTTC. This sequence encodes CASSKVTSGPNEQFF.